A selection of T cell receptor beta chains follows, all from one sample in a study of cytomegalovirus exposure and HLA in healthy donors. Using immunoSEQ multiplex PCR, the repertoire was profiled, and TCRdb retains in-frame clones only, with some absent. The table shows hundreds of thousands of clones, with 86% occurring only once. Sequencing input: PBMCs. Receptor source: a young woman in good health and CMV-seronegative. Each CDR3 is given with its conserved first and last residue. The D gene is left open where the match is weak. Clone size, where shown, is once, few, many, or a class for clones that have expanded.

CDR3: CASSTPGRGSNQPQHF
DNA: TGTGCCAGTAGTACCCCGGGCAGGGGCAGCAATCAGCCCCAGCATTTT
V: TRBV19
D: .
J: TRBJ1-5
size: .

CDR3: CASSLMSAGGYGYTF
DNA: TGTGCCAGCAGCTTAATGAGCGCAGGGGGCTATGGCTACACCTTC
V: TRBV7-9
D: TRBD1
J: TRBJ1-2
size: once

CDR3: CATSRAGGTEQFF
DNA: TGTGCCACCAGCAGGGCTGGAGGCACTGAGCAGTTCTTC
V: TRBV15
D: .
J: TRBJ2-1
size: many

CDR3: CASSFGQGSSGANVLTF
DNA: TGCGCCAGCAGCTTCGGACAGGGAAGCTCTGGGGCCAACGTCCTGACTTTC
V: TRBV5-1
D: TRBD1
J: TRBJ2-6
size: .

CDR3: CASSQERPAGYFTDTQYF
DNA: TGTGCCAGCAGCCAAGAGCGGCCAGCGGGTTACTTCACAGATACGCAGTATTTT
V: TRBV4-2
D: .
J: TRBJ2-3
size: .

CDR3: CASSLTGTTTEAFF
DNA: TGTGCCAGCAGTTTAACCGGGACAACCACTGAAGCTTTCTTT
V: TRBV27
D: .
J: TRBJ1-1
size: .

CDR3: CASSSQGQWEYEQYF
DNA: TGTGCCAGCAGTTCACAGGGGCAGTGGGAATACGAGCAGTACTTC
V: TRBV27
D: TRBD1
J: TRBJ2-7
size: few

CDR3: CASRKGDRGGETQYF
DNA: TGTGCCAGCAGGAAGGGGGACAGGGGTGGAGAGACCCAGTACTTC
V: TRBV2
D: TRBD1
J: TRBJ2-5
size: once

CDR3: CASSSTRRGQDGYTF
DNA: TGTGCCAGCAGCTCTACCCGCAGGGGGCAAGATGGCTACACCTTC
V: TRBV7-9
D: TRBD1
J: TRBJ1-2
size: .

CDR3: CASSLEVAGLFGTQYF
DNA: TGTGCCAGCAGCTTAGAGGTAGCGGGTTTATTTGGGACCCAGTACTTC
V: TRBV11-1
D: TRBD2
J: TRBJ2-5
size: .

CDR3: CASSFAGTGNTIYF
DNA: TGTGCCAGCAGCTTTGCAGGGACTGGAAACACCATATATTTT
V: TRBV11-3
D: .
J: TRBJ1-3
size: .

CDR3: CASSQNQVGDTQYF
DNA: TGCGCCAGCAGCCAGAATCAGGTGGGAGATACGCAGTATTTT
V: TRBV5-1
D: .
J: TRBJ2-3
size: .

CDR3: CAWNPLAGPSYEQYF
DNA: TGTGCCTGGAATCCACTGGCGGGGCCCTCCTACGAGCAGTACTTC
V: TRBV30
D: .
J: TRBJ2-7
size: once

CDR3: CASSIYSYGYTF
DNA: TGTGCCAGCAGTATTTACAGCTATGGCTACACCTTC
V: TRBV2
D: .
J: TRBJ1-2
size: .

CDR3: CASSYGQGSYNEQFF
DNA: TGTGCCAGCAGCTATGGACAGGGATCCTACAATGAGCAGTTCTTC
V: TRBV9
D: TRBD1
J: TRBJ2-1
size: few

CDR3: CASSADRYRYEQYF
DNA: TGTGCCAGCAGCGCTGACAGGTACCGCTACGAGCAGTACTTC
V: TRBV5-4
D: .
J: TRBJ2-7
size: .

CDR3: CASSFDTTSGNTIYF
DNA: TGTGCCAGCAGCTTCGACACCACCTCTGGAAACACCATATATTTT
V: TRBV5-5
D: .
J: TRBJ1-3
size: .

CDR3: CASRLAGGGNNEQFF
DNA: TGTGCCTCGAGACTAGCGGGAGGGGGGAACAATGAGCAGTTCTTC
V: TRBV10-3
D: TRBD2
J: TRBJ2-1
size: .

CDR3: CASSLVDKELFF
DNA: TGTGCCAGCAGCTTGGTGGACAAGGAGCTGTTTTTT
V: TRBV5-4
D: .
J: TRBJ2-2
size: .

CDR3: CASSQEGRMDYTGELFF
DNA: TGCGCCAGCAGCCAAGAGGGAAGGATGGACTACACCGGGGAGCTGTTTTTT
V: TRBV4-1
D: .
J: TRBJ2-2
size: .

CDR3: CASSLSLTPERERGEQYF
DNA: TGTGCCAGCAGCCTATCCCTTACCCCTGAGCGGGAGCGGGGCGAGCAGTACTTC
V: TRBV7-8
D: TRBD2
J: TRBJ2-7
size: .

CDR3: CASSEAVGAGAYEQYF
DNA: TGTGCCAGCAGTGAAGCGGTCGGAGCGGGGGCCTACGAGCAGTACTTC
V: TRBV6-1
D: TRBD2
J: TRBJ2-7
size: .